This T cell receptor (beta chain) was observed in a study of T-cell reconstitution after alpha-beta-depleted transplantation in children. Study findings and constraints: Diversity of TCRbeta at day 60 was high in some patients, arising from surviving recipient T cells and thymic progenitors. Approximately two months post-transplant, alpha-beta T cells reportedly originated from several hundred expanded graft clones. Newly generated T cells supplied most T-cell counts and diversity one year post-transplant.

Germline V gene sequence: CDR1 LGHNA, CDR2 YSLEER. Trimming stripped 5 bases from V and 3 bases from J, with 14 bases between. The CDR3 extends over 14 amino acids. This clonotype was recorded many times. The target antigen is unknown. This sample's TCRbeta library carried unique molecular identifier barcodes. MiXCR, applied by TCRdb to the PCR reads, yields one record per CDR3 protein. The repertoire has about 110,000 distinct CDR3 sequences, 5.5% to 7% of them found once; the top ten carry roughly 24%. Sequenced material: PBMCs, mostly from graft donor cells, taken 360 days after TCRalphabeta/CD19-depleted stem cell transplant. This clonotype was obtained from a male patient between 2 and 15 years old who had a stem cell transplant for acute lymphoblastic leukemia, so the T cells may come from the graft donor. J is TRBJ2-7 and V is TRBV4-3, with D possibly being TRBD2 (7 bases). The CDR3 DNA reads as TGCGCCAGCAGCGCGAACAGGGACTACTACGAGCAGTACTTC. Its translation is CASSANRDYYEQYF.